The 17 T cell receptor beta chains given below trace back to one sample, sequenced in a study of CXCR3-negative and CXCR3-positive naive CD8 T cells. Carrying UMI labels, the TRB cDNA libraries were prepared through 5' RACE. TCRdb reprocessed the 5' RACE reads, with one entry per CDR3 protein and no DNA. Found here are 100,000 to 150,000 distinct CDR3 sequences; the top ten clones hold 0.5% to 0.75%. The antigens for these receptors are not known. Study findings and constraints: Hydrophobicity of TRB CDR3s was greater in CXCR3-positive naive cells than in CXCR3-negative naive cells.

Sequencing used naive CXCR3+ CD8+ T cells from blood. Noted subset: CD45RO-CCR7+CD27+CD95- naive CD8+ T cells expressing CXCR3 (TNR3+). Receptors were obtained from a human donor in good health. Some clones in this sample may be carry-over from other donors' samples.

The gene calls are TRBV11-3 and TRBJ2-1; without DNA, the TCRdb call of TRBD1 cannot be checked. This CDR3 has 14 residues. Germline V gene lookup returns CDR1 SGHNT and CDR2 YENEEA. The CDR3 here is CASSSTGGGHEQFF.

The chain employs TRBV28 and TRBJ2-3; TCRdb picks TRBD1, but there is no DNA to check that call. In germline, CDR1 is MDHEN, CDR2 SYDVKM. The CDR3 length is 14 residues. This chain's CDR3 is CASTQVQPGDTQYF.

The gene calls are TRBV29-1 and TRBJ2-7; the D call from TCRdb, TRBD2, cannot be confirmed without DNA. The V gene's germline CDR1 is SQVTM and CDR2 ANQGSEA. This CDR3 is built from 13 residues. The CDR3 sequence is CSVSPSGYYEQYF.

J is TRBJ1-3 and V is TRBV29-1; the TCRdb D gene call, TRBD1, has no DNA to confirm it. Germline CDR1 reads SQVTM; CDR2 reads ANQGSEA. This CDR3 region has 14 residues. The CDR3 is CSVWTGDSGNTIYF.

This rearrangement joins TRBV20-1 to TRBJ2-7; without DNA, the TCRdb call of TRBD1 cannot be checked. Germline V gives CDR1 DFQATT, CDR2 SNEGSKA (reference sequence). The CDR3 spans 13 residues. The CDR3 sequence is CSARGHGTYEQYF.

CDR3 region: CSVDDNLYGNYGYTF. The chain combines TRBV29-1 with TRBJ1-2. CDR1 is SQVTM and CDR2 is ANQGSEA in the germline V gene. The CDR3 is 15 amino acids.

V and J are TRBV9 and TRBJ1-1; TCRdb selects TRBD1, and the lack of DNA leaves this call unchecked. The CDR3 contains 14 residues. Germline CDR1 SGDLS, CDR2 YYNGEE. The CDR3 here is CASSPGAGNTEAFF.

V usage is TRBV21-1 and J usage is TRBJ1-2. TRBV21-1 is classified as a pseudogene. The CDR3 has 17 amino acids. The CDR3 protein is CASSKEGGRPEFYGYTF.

The V call is TRBV6-4, the J call TRBJ1-6; TCRdb designates TRBD1, a call that cannot be tested without DNA. The CDR3 is made up of 13 amino acids. CDR1 and CDR2 (germline): MRHNA, SNTAGT. This CDR3 is CASAGTANSPLHF.

V gene TRBV12-3 or TRBV12-4 combines with J gene TRBJ2-5; TCRdb lists TRBD1, though no DNA is available to test this call. The CDR3 is 14 residues long. The CDR3 sequence: CASSRDSSQETQYF.

This chain links TRBV21-1 with TRBJ2-5; TCRdb calls TRBD1, which cannot be checked without DNA. TRBV21-1 is marked as a pseudogene. The CDR3 spans 17 residues. The CDR3 sequence is CASSSPTPVQFQETQYF.

The rearrangement uses TRBV13 and TRBJ2-1; TCRdb's assignment of TRBD1 cannot be checked, as there is no DNA. The CDR3 runs 16 residues. Germline-derived CDR1 and CDR2 are PRHDT and FYEKMQ (reference sequence). The CDR3 loop reads CASSFTGSGGRNEQFF.

The chain carries TRBV7-9 and TRBJ2-7; TCRdb outputs TRBD1, but without DNA this stays unchecked. Germline CDR1 reads SEHNR; CDR2 reads FQNEAQ (reference sequence). This CDR3 is built from 14 residues. This CDR3 is CASSLTGSGDEQFF.

The chain is built from TRBV7-9 and TRBJ1-5. Germline CDR1 SEHNR, CDR2 FQNEAQ (reference sequence). This CDR3 spans 14 amino acids. CDR3 region: CASSLEQLNQPQHF.

The chain recombines TRBV5-6 with TRBJ1-1. CDR3 size: 13 residues. CDR1 and CDR2 from the germline V gene are SGHDT and YYEEEE. CDR3 loop: CASSLKINTEAFF.

The gene calls are TRBV5-6 and TRBJ2-3; lacking DNA, the TRBD2 call made by TCRdb goes unchecked. This CDR3 has 17 residues. The V gene's germline CDR1 is SGHDT and CDR2 YYEEEE. CDR3 sequence: CASSRSPGAGFTDTQYF.

J is TRBJ2-3 and V is TRBV7-9; TCRdb returns TRBD1, unconfirmable since there is no DNA. CDR3 size: 15 residues. Germline values: CDR1 SEHNR, CDR2 FQNEAQ (reference sequence). CDR3: CASSRTGGRTDTQYF. Together with reference TRBV7-9 and TRBJ2-3, the CDR3 gives the full variable domain: DTGVSQNPRHKITKRGQNVTFRCDPISEHNRLYWYRQTLGQGPEFLTYFQNEAQLEKSRLLSDRFSAERPKGSFSTLEIQRTEQGDSAMYLCASSRTGGRTDTQYFGPGTRLTVL.